This T cell receptor beta chain is drawn from a study of CD8 T cells in ankylosing spondylitis. TCR beta libraries were made by quantitative 5'-RACE with molecular barcodes. TCRdb re-analysed the 5' RACE reads in MiXCR, keeping a single row per CDR3 protein. The sample carries about 480,000 distinct CDR3 sequences, over 15% recorded once. As for this clonotype: What it recognizes is unknown.

Findings and limits, study-wide: For ankylosing spondylitis blood, a TCR beta motif of seven to nine highly homologous variants appeared characteristic. The authors found the disease-linked clones to be CD8+ and relatively rare in peripheral blood.

Trimming pared 6 bases from V and 4 bases from J, leaving 16 bases between. The CDR3 has 15 residues. Sequenced sample: blood, either unsorted or a sorted T cell fraction (not recorded which). The sequence was obtained from a male donor with ankylosing spondylitis. This chain links TRBV12-3 or TRBV12-4 with TRBJ2-1; tentative D call: TRBD1 (6 bases). The CDR3 sequence: CASSLQGVGYNEQFF. The DNA of the CDR3 is TGTGCCAGCAGCCTACAGGGTGTCGGGTACAATGAGCAGTTCTTC.